A selection of T cell receptor beta chains follows, all from one sample in a study of CD8 T cells in Susac syndrome. TCRdb re-analysed the immunoSEQ multiplex PCR reads in MiXCR, keeping a single row per CDR3 protein. The table shows under 200,000 distinct CDR3 sequences, with 95% occurring only once. The sequenced sample consisted of CD8+ T cells from PBMCs. These receptors originate from a human donor with Susac syndrome. Each CDR3 is given with its conserved first and last residue. Each record gives: V gene, CDR3 length, J gene, D gene, clone size, CDR3 DNA, CDR3 protein. A D gene is named only where the DNA matches it firmly. The listing skips clone size in some rows; elsewhere it reads once, few, many or a size class.

TRBV20-1	11	TRBJ2-1	-	few	TGCAGTGCTTCCTCGCCCGAGGAGCAGTTCTTC	CSASSPEEQFF
TRBV28	13	TRBJ2-5	-	-	TGTGCCAGCAGTTCCCCGGAGATCGAGACCCAGTACTTC	CASSSPEIETQYF
TRBV7-2	15	TRBJ2-2	-	-	TGTGCCAGCAGAGAAAGGGTGGGGAACACCGGGGAGCTGTTTTTT	CASRERVGNTGELFF
TRBV7-2	15	TRBJ1-5	-	-	TGTGCCAGCAGCCCGAGGGGGAACGGCAATCAGCCCCAGCATTTT	CASSPRGNGNQPQHF
TRBV20-1	13	TRBJ1-1	-	-	TGCAGTGCTAGGAAGGGTTATAACACTGAAGCTTTCTTT	CSARKGYNTEAFF
TRBV4-1	15	TRBJ2-7	TRBD1	-	TGCGCCAGCAGCCAAGGGACAGGGGTATCCTACGAGCAGTACTTC	CASSQGTGVSYEQYF
TRBV11-2	15	TRBJ1-2	TRBD1	-	TGTGCCAGCAGCCCACGGACAGGAGCAACGTATGGCTACACCTTC	CASSPRTGATYGYTF
TRBV27	16	TRBJ2-7	-	-	TGTGCCAGCAGTTTGTCCGGGACGGCGAGCTCCTACGAGCAGTACTTC	CASSLSGTASSYEQYF
TRBV18	14	TRBJ1-1	TRBD1	-	TGTGCCAGCTCACCCCAGGGGGTGAACACTGAAGCTTTCTTT	CASSPQGVNTEAFF
TRBV10-3	14	TRBJ1-1	-	-	TGTGCCATCAGTGAGTCGGGCTGGAACACTGAAGCTTTCTTT	CAISESGWNTEAFF
TRBV30	14	TRBJ2-3	TRBD1	-	TGTGCCTGGAGTGAAGGACAGGGCACAGATACGCAGTATTTT	CAWSEGQGTDTQYF
TRBV6-5	12	TRBJ2-3	-	-	TGTGCCAGCAGTGCAAGCAGGAATACGCAGTATTTT	CASSASRNTQYF
TRBV7-8	14	TRBJ1-1	-	-	TGTGCTACTACGCTTTGGATCGAGGACACTGAAGCTTTCTTT	CATTLWIEDTEAFF
TRBV7-9	15	TRBJ2-1	-	-	TGTGCCAGCAGCTCCCAGGCGAAGGTGTTCAATGAGCAGTTCTTC	CASSSQAKVFNEQFF
TRBV11-2	16	TRBJ1-3	-	-	TGTGCCAGCAGCTTGTGGGAGGTCATCGCTGGAAACACCATATATTTT	CASSLWEVIAGNTIYF